This TCR beta chain derives from a study of blood T cell repertoires in COVID-19. Study in general: Samples of COVID-19 (acute and convalescent) were obtained from the United States, Italy and Spain. T cells, B-cell-depleted T cells, or PBMCs provided the cDNA or gDNA that served as material.

The J segment lost 0 bases and the V segment lost 7 bases, leaving 8 bases of the junction unmatched. The CDR3 extends over 15 amino acids. Germline loops: CDR1 MNHEY, CDR2 SVGAGI. The authors' processing: Amplification with reference gene primers provided the estimates of nucleated cell counts. Repertoires were generated with immunoSEQ multiplex PCR, while TCRdb's copy carries only in-frame clones and drops some. The D gene and trimming were derived from the DNA, and the V and J assignments and clone size from that table. The sample has approximately 480,000 clones, roughly 89% seen once. Followed longitudinally, the Seattle patients had been enrolled during active infection.

The specimen was peripheral blood. This chain links TRBV6-5 with TRBJ1-1; 7 bases fit TRBD1. The source of this sequence is a man aged 18 to 35 with COVID-19, enrolled during active disease. This CDR3 reads CASTSTGRMNTEAFF. The CDR3 region has the DNA TGTGCCAGCACCTCGACAGGGCGTATGAACACTGAAGCTTTCTTT.